The clone carrying this T cell receptor beta chain appeared a few times. Its matching antigen is unknown. This entry is derived from a study of blood T cells in healthy people across ages. The CDR3 has 16 residues. V was trimmed by 3 bases and J by 2 bases, leaving 15 bases between them. Donors gave roughly 10 milliliters of peripheral blood apiece. Primers used in a second PCR of roughly 6 to 11 cycles were a sample-barcoded 5' primer and a J-beta primer mix. All samples yielded 3 million or more CDR3-containing paired-end reads. TCRdb recomputed calls from the 5' RACE reads with MiXCR, one row per CDR3 protein. This sample yields around 940,000 distinct CDR3 sequences, of which just over 50% are seen a single time; 20% to 25% belongs to the top ten. General study results and limits: Relative to aged donors, long-lived donors carried more naive CD4+ cells and displayed higher diversity.

The TCR sequence derives from a woman in her fifties or sixties in good health. Sequencing used blood. The J gene is TRBJ2-3, the V gene TRBV12-3 or TRBV12-4; possible D gene TRBD2, 5 bases. The CDR3 sequence: CASSLVGGGITDTQYF. The CDR3 DNA follows: TGTGCCAGCAGTTTGGTGGGCGGAGGTATCACAGATACGCAGTATTTT.